This entry lists 10 T cell receptor beta chains sequenced from one sample in a study of OX40 agonist ivuxolimab in advanced cancers. Data came from immunoSEQ multiplex PCR; TCRdb stores just in-frame clones and leaves some out. The sample yields 30,000 to 45,000 clones, about 85% seen once. The sample here was CD4+ or CD8+ T cells sorted from blood, taken in a trial of the OX40 agonist ivuxolimab. Receptor source: an adult with an advanced solid tumor such as melanoma, head and neck, liver or kidney cancer.

The chain combines TRBV5-5 with TRBJ1-1; possible D gene TRBD1, 6 bases. The V end lost 2 bases, the J end lost 1 base, and 6 bases lay between the germline ends. Germline-derived CDR1 and CDR2 are SGHKS and YYEKEE (reference sequence). This CDR3 contains 13 residues. CDR3 bases: TGTGCCAGCAGCTTACAGGGGAACACTGAAGCTTTCTTT. Protein: CASSLQGNTEAFF.

V and J are TRBV11-2 and TRBJ2-5, with D unresolved. Between the trimmed V and J ends, which lost 1 base and 3 bases, there was a span of 9 bases. The CDR3 runs 14 residues. Per germline, CDR1 SGHAT and CDR2 FQNNGV. The CDR3 region is CASSLVQGKETQYF. CDR3 DNA: TGTGCCAGCAGCTTAGTACAAGGGAAAGAGACCCAGTACTTC.

The chain couples TRBV6-6 to TRBJ1-5; D not resolved. Germline V lookup: CDR1 MNHNY, CDR2 SVGAGI (reference sequence). The CDR3 is 14 residues long. V gave up 2 bases and J gave up 6 bases, with 11 bases separating them. In DNA, the CDR3 is TGTGCCAGCAGTTACAATGCGATGAGTCAGCCCCAGCATTTT. Protein product: CASSYNAMSQPQHF.

Here the CDR3 DNA reads TGTGCCAGCAGCTCCACAGGCGAGCAGTACTTC. Protein: CASSSTGEQYF. The chain carries TRBV7-2 and TRBJ2-7; a possible D gene is TRBD1 (5 bases). This CDR3 is built from 11 residues. Trimming removed 4 bases at V and 6 bases at J, with 7 bases between. Germline CDR1 and CDR2: SGHTA and FQGNSA.

The gene calls are TRBV5-6 and TRBJ2-7, with D possibly being TRBD2 (6 bases). The CDR3 totals 13 residues. Per germline, CDR1 SGHDT and CDR2 YYEEEE. Trimming shortened V by 4 bases and J by 1 base, and 9 bases separated the two germline ends. The CDR3 DNA reads as TGTGCCAGCAGCCTCGCGGGATCCTACGAGCAGTACTTC. This translates into CASSLAGSYEQYF.

The chain carries TRBV28 and TRBJ1-2, with D uncertain. Germline CDR1 reads MDHEN; CDR2 reads SYDVKM. V dropped 2 bases and J dropped 7 bases, with 11 bases sitting between them. The CDR3 consists of 13 residues. The CDR3: CASSLIRQTGYTF. The CDR3 nucleotides are TGTGCCAGCAGTTTAATTCGGCAAACTGGCTACACCTTC.

The V call is TRBV6-1, the J call TRBJ2-2; 7 bases fit TRBD1. The germline V gene has CDR1 MNHNS and CDR2 SASEGT. Germline trimming cut 4 bases from V and 5 bases from J; bases unmatched to any gene: 7. The CDR3 has 15 residues. This CDR3 is CASSAGQVRTGELFF. CDR3 DNA sequence: TGTGCCAGCAGTGCCGGACAGGTTAGGACCGGGGAGCTGTTTTTT.

This clone was detected once. This rearrangement joins TRBV11-2 to TRBJ2-1; TRBD2 matches at 10 bases. This CDR3 has 15 residues. Germline V gene lookup returns CDR1 SGHAT and CDR2 FQNNGV. Unmatched junction bases numbered 4, after V lost 3 bases and J lost 5 bases. The CDR3 nucleotides read TGTGCCAGCAGCTTCAGGACTAGCGGAAACAATGAGCAGTTCTTC. The encoded protein is CASSFRTSGNNEQFF.

This clone is medium-sized (0.01 to 0.1%) within its sample. The chain is built from TRBV5-1 and TRBJ2-5; weak D call: TRBD2 (5 bases). The CDR3 runs 13 residues. The V and J ends lost 4 bases and 7 bases respectively, with 14 bases between them. Germline V gene lookup returns CDR1 SGHRS and CDR2 YFSETQ. CDR3 protein: CASSTKDSGTQYF. CDR3 sequence (DNA): TGCGCCAGCAGCACAAAGGACTCGGGGACCCAGTACTTC.

This rearrangement joins TRBV7-2 to TRBJ1-5; TRBD1 matches at 7 bases. V lost 2 bases, J lost 5 bases, and 6 bases stayed unmatched. CDR3 size: 15 residues. Germline CDR1 SGHTA, CDR2 FQGNSA. The CDR3 protein is CASSLRDSIYQPQHF. As DNA, the CDR3 is TGTGCCAGCAGCTTAAGGGACAGTATTTATCAGCCCCAGCATTTT.